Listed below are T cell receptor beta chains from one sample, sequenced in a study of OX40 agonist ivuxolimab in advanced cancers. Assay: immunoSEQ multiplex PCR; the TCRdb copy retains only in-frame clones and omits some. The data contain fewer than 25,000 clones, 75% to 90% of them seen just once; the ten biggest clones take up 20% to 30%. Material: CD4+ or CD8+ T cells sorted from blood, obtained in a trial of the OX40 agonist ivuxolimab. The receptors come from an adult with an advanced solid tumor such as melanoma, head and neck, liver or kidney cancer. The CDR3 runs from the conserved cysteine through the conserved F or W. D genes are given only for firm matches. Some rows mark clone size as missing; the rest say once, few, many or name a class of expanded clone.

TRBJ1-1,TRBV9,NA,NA,TGTGCCAGCAGCGTAGGGTCGGGAAACACTGAAGCTTTCTTT,CASSVGSGNTEAFF
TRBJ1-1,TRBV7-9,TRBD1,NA,TGTGCCAGCAGCTTAGTGACAGGGAAAGACACTGAAGCTTTCTTT,CASSLVTGKDTEAFF
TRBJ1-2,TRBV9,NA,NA,TGTGCCAGCAGCGTAGTCGGGGCCCCTACCCCGTCTGGCTACACCTTC,CASSVVGAPTPSGYTF
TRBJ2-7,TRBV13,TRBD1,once,TGTGCCAGCAGCCCCGAGACAGGGCGGAACGAGCAGTACTTC,CASSPETGRNEQYF
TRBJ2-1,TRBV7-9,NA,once,TGTGCCAGCAGCTTTAGGGGACTCTCCTACAATGAGCAGTTCTTC,CASSFRGLSYNEQFF
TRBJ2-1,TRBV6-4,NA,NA,TGTGCCAGCAGTGACGAGAGCTCGAGCTCCTACAATGAGCAGTTCTTC,CASSDESSSSYNEQFF
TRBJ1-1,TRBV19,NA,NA,TGTGCCAGTAGTATAGTCCCAGCAGGGCCCACTGAAGCTTTCTTT,CASSIVPAGPTEAFF
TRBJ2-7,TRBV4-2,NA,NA,TGTGCCAGCAGCCAAGAGGTCTCCTTTCTGGGGGACTACGAGCAGTACTTC,CASSQEVSFLGDYEQYF
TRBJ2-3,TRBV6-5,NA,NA,TGTGCCAGCAGTGCCGGGCCAGACAACACAGATACGCAGTATTTT,CASSAGPDNTDTQYF
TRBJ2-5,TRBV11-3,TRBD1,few,TGTGCCAGCAGCTTAGGAGGGGCAGGGGGAGAGGAGACCCAGTACTTC,CASSLGGAGGEETQYF
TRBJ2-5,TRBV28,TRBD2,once,TGTGCCAGCAGTCCCCTGGCTAGCGGGACAGAGACCCAGTACTTC,CASSPLASGTETQYF
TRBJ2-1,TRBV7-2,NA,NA,TGTGCCAGCAGATACCGGGACACCCCCTACAATGAGCAGTTCTTC,CASRYRDTPYNEQFF
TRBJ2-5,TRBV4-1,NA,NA,TGCGCCAGCAGCCAAGAAAAGGTTTCCCAAGAGACCCAGTACTTC,CASSQEKVSQETQYF
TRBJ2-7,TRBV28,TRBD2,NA,TGTGCCAGCAGTCCGGGACTAGGACCCTACGAGCAGTACTTC,CASSPGLGPYEQYF
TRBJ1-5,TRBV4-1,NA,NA,TGCGCCAGCAGCCAAGAGGGGGTCGGTAGCAATCAGCCCCAGCATTTT,CASSQEGVGSNQPQHF
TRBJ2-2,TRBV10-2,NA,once,TGCGCCAGCAGTGAGTCAGGGAGTAGGGCCGGGGAGCTGTTTTTT,CASSESGSRAGELFF
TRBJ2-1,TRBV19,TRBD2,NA,TGTGCCAGTAGTATAGGGCTAGCGGGAGGCTATGAGCAGTTCTTC,CASSIGLAGGYEQFF
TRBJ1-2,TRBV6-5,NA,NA,TGTGCCAGCAGTTACTCGAGAGGGGGAGTGGGTGGCTACACCTTC,CASSYSRGGVGGYTF
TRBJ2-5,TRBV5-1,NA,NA,TGCGCCAGCAGCTTGGATGGTAGCTCGCGAGAGACCCAGTACTTC,CASSLDGSSRETQYF
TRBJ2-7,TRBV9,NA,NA,TGTGCCAGCTCCAAGGGGGGGTCCTACGAGCAGTACTTC,CASSKGGSYEQYF
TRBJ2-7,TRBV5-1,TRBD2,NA,TGCGCCAGCAGCCGAACCGGGACTAGCGGCAACGAGCAGTACTTC,CASSRTGTSGNEQYF
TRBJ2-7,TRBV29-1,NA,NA,TGCAGCGTTGTAAGACGAAACGAGCAGTACTTC,CSVVRRNEQYF
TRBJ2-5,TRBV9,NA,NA,TGTGCCAGCAGCGGAGGGGGGCTACAAGAGACCCAGTACTTC,CASSGGGLQETQYF
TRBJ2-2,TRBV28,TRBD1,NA,TGTGCCAGCAGGTTCCCTTCAGGGGGGAACACCGGGGAGCTGTTTTTT,CASRFPSGGNTGELFF
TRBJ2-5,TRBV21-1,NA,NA,TGTGCCAGCAGCAGGCAAGAGACCCAGTACTTC,CASSRQETQYF
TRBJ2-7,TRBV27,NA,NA,TGTGCCAGCAGTCTTCCGACAGCGGCGGGGGAGCAGTACTTC,CASSLPTAAGEQYF
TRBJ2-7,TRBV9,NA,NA,TGTGCCAGCAGCGGGGGAGCTGACGGCTACGAGCAGTACTTC,CASSGGADGYEQYF
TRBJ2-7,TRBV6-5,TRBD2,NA,TGTGCCAGCAGTTACGGACTAGGTAACGAGCAGTACTTC,CASSYGLGNEQYF
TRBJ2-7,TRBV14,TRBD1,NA,TGTGCCAGCAGCCATGTTACAGGGGGCGAGCAGTACTTC,CASSHVTGGEQYF
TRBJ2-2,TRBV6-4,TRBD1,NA,TGTGCCAGCATCCCACCGGGACAGGGGGCCCTCAACACCGGGGAGCTGTTTTTT,CASIPPGQGALNTGELFF
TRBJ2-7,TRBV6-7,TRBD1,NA,TGTGCCAGCAGTGAAGGGACAGGGGGCTCCTACGAGCAGTACTTC,CASSEGTGGSYEQYF
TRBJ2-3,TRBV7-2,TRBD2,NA,TGTGCCAGCAGTTCGACTAGCGGGTTTAGAGATACGCAGTATTTT,CASSSTSGFRDTQYF
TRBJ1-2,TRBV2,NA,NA,TGTGCCAGCGGGGTGGGGGGCGCGGAGGGCTACACCTTC,CASGVGGAEGYTF
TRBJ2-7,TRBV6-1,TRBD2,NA,TGTGCCAGCCTGGCTAGCGGCATATCCTCCTACGAGCAGTACTTC,CASLASGISSYEQYF
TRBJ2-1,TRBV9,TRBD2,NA,TGTGCCAGCAGCGCAGGACTAGCGGTGAGCAATGAGCAGTTCTTC,CASSAGLAVSNEQFF
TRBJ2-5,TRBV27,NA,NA,TGTGCCAGCAGTTTAGGCGGAATCCAAGAGACCCAGTACTTC,CASSLGGIQETQYF
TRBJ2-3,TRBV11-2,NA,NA,TGTGCCAGCAGCCCCACCAGAGCAATAGCAACAGATACGCAGTATTTT,CASSPTRAIATDTQYF
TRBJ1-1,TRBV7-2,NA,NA,TGTGCCAGCTCTCAGGGGTATACTGAAGCTTTCTTT,CASSQGYTEAFF
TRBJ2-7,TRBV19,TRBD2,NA,TGTGCCAGCGCCGCCTCTAGCGGGCGGAGTTACGAGCAGTACTTC,CASAASSGRSYEQYF
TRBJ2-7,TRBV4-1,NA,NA,TGCGCCAGCAGCCCGGGTTGGGGGGGCGACGAGCAGTACTTC,CASSPGWGGDEQYF
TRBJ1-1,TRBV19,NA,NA,TGTGCCAGTAGTTACACAGCGACAGCGAACACTGAAGCTTTCTTT,CASSYTATANTEAFF
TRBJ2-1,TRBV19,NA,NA,TGTGCCAGTAGTATTGGAAATGAGCAGTTCTTC,CASSIGNEQFF
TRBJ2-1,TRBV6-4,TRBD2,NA,TGTGCCAGCAGTGACTCCTCGCGGGAGACCAATGAGCAGTTCTTC,CASSDSSRETNEQFF
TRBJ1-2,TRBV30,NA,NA,TGTGCCTGGAAAGGGAAACCCAACTATGGCTACACCTTC,CAWKGKPNYGYTF
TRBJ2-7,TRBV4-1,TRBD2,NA,TGCGCCAGCAGCCCCAGGACTAGCTTACCCCATGGCCACGAGCAGTACTTC,CASSPRTSLPHGHEQYF